The rows below give T cell receptor beta chains drawn from one sample of a study of blood T cell repertoires in COVID-19. Repertoires were generated with immunoSEQ multiplex PCR, while TCRdb's copy carries only in-frame clones and drops some. The repertoire holds 45,000 to 65,000 clones, over 80% seen once, with about 10% in the top ten. The sequenced sample consisted of peripheral blood. These receptors all come from a young man with COVID-19, enrolled during active disease. Each CDR3 is given with its conserved first and last residue. Fields, in order: CDR3 DNA, CDR3 protein, clone size, CDR3 length, V gene, D gene, J gene. D genes are given only for firm matches. Expanded clones get a size class; other rows say once, few or many, or leave the size out.

TGCGCCAGCAGCCGTAGCACAGATACGCAGTATTTT | CASSRSTDTQYF | . | 12 | TRBV5-1 | . | TRBJ2-3
TGTGCCAGCAGCGTAGTTCCTAGCGGGAGGAGGAAAGATACGCAGTATTTT | CASSVVPSGRRKDTQYF | . | 17 | TRBV9 | TRBD2 | TRBJ2-3
TGTGCCAGCAGCGCAGGGGGCGCGGGCTACGAGCAGTACTTC | CASSAGGAGYEQYF | . | 14 | TRBV11-2 | TRBD1 | TRBJ2-7
TGTGCCAGCAGCCGTTGGAGGGCAGACACTGAAGCTTTCTTT | CASSRWRADTEAFF | once | 14 | TRBV6-6 | . | TRBJ1-1
TGCGCCAGCAGCATTCAGGGCCATCCCTACGAGCAGTACTTC | CASSIQGHPYEQYF | . | 14 | TRBV5-1 | . | TRBJ2-7
TGTGCCAGCGGTATATATCAGGGTAATGGCTACACCTTC | CASGIYQGNGYTF | once | 13 | TRBV5-6 | . | TRBJ1-2
TGTGCCGCGTCCCGACAGGAAAACATTCAGTACTTC | CAASRQENIQYF | . | 12 | TRBV28 | . | TRBJ2-4
TGCGCCAGCAGCTTCAATAGAAGCGGACTAGTTCAAGAGACCCAGTACTTC | CASSFNRSGLVQETQYF | . | 17 | TRBV5-1 | TRBD2 | TRBJ2-5
TGTGCCACCAGCAGAGACCTAGGCACCCCCCGCAATGAGCAGTTCTTC | CATSRDLGTPRNEQFF | . | 16 | TRBV15 | . | TRBJ2-1
TGTGCCAGCAGCGGGGAGATAAGGCTCGTAAGTTTT | CASSGEIRLVSF | . | 12 | TRBV3-1/TRBV3-2 | . | TRBJ2-3
TGTGCCAGCAGTGCACAGGTGCCGGGACTAGCGGGAGTGGTAGTTGAGACCCAGTACTTC | CASSAQVPGLAGVVVETQYF | . | 20 | TRBV6-4 | TRBD2 | TRBJ2-5
TGTGCCAGCAGTGGCCTAGACTCTGGAAACACCATATATTTT | CASSGLDSGNTIYF | . | 14 | TRBV27 | . | TRBJ1-3
TGTGCCAGCAGCTTGACGGGGGTAGCGGGAAACTACGAGCAGTACTTC | CASSLTGVAGNYEQYF | . | 16 | TRBV7-2 | TRBD2 | TRBJ2-7
TGTGCCAGCAGTACAGGGGTGGAAGGCAATCAGCCCCAGCATTTT | CASSTGVEGNQPQHF | . | 15 | TRBV2 | TRBD1 | TRBJ1-5
TGTGCCAGCAGCTTGGAGACAGGGGTTCGCGAGCAGTACTTC | CASSLETGVREQYF | . | 14 | TRBV5-6 | TRBD1 | TRBJ2-7
TGTGCCAGCTCACCAGGACTCCAAGAGACCCAGTACTTC | CASSPGLQETQYF | . | 13 | TRBV18 | . | TRBJ2-5
TGTGCCAGCAGTGACGGACTCACGGAGACCCAGTACTTC | CASSDGLTETQYF | . | 13 | TRBV12-3/TRBV12-4 | . | TRBJ2-5
TGTGCCAGCAGCCACCCGGGCGGGACAGGGGGCGTTTACGAGCAGTACTTC | CASSHPGGTGGVYEQYF | . | 17 | TRBV11-2 | TRBD1 | TRBJ2-7
TGTGCCAGCAGCCGACGGGGGGGCAAAGAGACCCAGTACTTC | CASSRRGGKETQYF | . | 14 | TRBV9 | TRBD2 | TRBJ2-5
TGTGCAAGTCGCTTAGCCACGACTAGCGGGGTTGATGAGCAGTTCTTC | CASRLATTSGVDEQFF | . | 16 | TRBV12-2 | . | TRBJ2-1
TGTGCCAGCAGCGTTGCGGAGTTTTCCACAGATACGCAGTATTTT | CASSVAEFSTDTQYF | . | 15 | TRBV5-5 | . | TRBJ2-3